The present T cell receptor (beta chain) was sequenced within a study of T and B cells in COVID-19 patients (TCRdb year 2020). Study-level background: In this study, adaptive immunity was profiled in COVID-19 patients who either had active infection or had recovered, using TRB and IGH repertoire sequencing of peripheral blood. A recovered cohort comprised roughly 19 patients contributing about 22 samples, mostly after mild to moderate COVID-19 managed as outpatients. The recovered cohort had a median age of about 34 years, compared with approximately 67 years in the active-infection cohort. Critical illness requiring mechanical ventilation or ECMO was present in three fifths of the roughly 20 patients in the active-infection cohort. Comorbidities linked to unfavorable COVID-19 outcome were present in about 90% of the roughly 20 patients in the active-infection cohort. The TCR and BCR sequence repository comprised approximately 39 patients and over 60 time points, with over 7 million TCR sequences analysed. Because samples were available both during active disease and after recovery, two patients were counted in both the recovered and the active cohorts. An age-matched reference group of over 35 healthy donors negative for COVID-19 antibodies served as the comparison for repertoire analyses. Up to roughly 10 follow-up blood samples were collected per patient, with some samples spanning different disease stages in the same individual. On the study overall, not on this receptor specifically: In patients with COVID-19, the usage of TRBV/TRBJ genes was reported to be strongly skewed. Few blood samples were available from mildly ill patients while symptoms were present, and early samples from severe cases were likewise scarce. Specific T cell subsets (CD4+/Treg/CD8+) and sorted SARS-CoV-2-responsive or tetramer+ T cells had not yet been sequenced, and the corresponding sequencing experiments were ongoing. The cohort was considered too small for HLA contributions to COVID-19 susceptibility or severity to be assessed. A total of roughly 2,000 exclusive TCR clusters, including 30 to 40 low-pGen clusters, were found in the recovered cohort. TRB repertoires were highly clonal in active COVID-19, whereas diversity and richness at recovery rose above healthy donor levels. The reported TCR clusters were stated to require prospective validation before clinical use.

The listed sequencing device is Illumina MiSeq. TRB rearrangements were amplified by multiplex PCR with BIOMED2 TRB-A/B primer pools. Illumina-compatible adapters and 7-nucleotide sample barcodes were added to the amplicons in two consecutive PCRs. All library PCRs used Phusion HS II polymerase. Amplicons were purified from gel with the NucleoSpin Gel and PCR Clean-up kit, quantified on Qubit, and pooled at 3.5 to 4.5 nM. The quality of the amplicon pool was checked on an Agilent 2100 Bioanalyzer prior to Illumina next-generation sequencing. The published analysis was carried out like this. TRB rearrangements were annotated with MiXCR 3.0.8 using the default MiXCR reference library. Sequences with fewer than 2 reads and non-productive reads were filtered out, and every unique CDR3 nucleotide sequence was treated as a single clone. R 3.5.1 was used to calculate clonality, diversity, richness and V-J gene usage. GLIPH2 was used for TCR clustering by CDR3 similarity, and generation probabilities were calculated by OLGA. Only GLIPH2 clusters containing at least four unique TCR clonotypes present in at least three individuals were kept. TCRdb ran its own pipeline on the public reads, namely fastp trimming at Q25 and MiXCR clone calling, and kept in-frame beta chains. A single entry per CDR3 protein holds the most common genes and DNA from its merged rows. TCRdb's processing, not the authors', yielded these V and J calls. The sample table records 8,500 to 9,500 distinct CDR3 sequences; over 30% of these occur just once. The ten largest clones represent 53% of the sample.

V is pared back by 1 base and J by 0 bases, with 19 bases lying between the germline termini. CDR1 SGHNT and CDR2 YENEEA were looked up in the germline V gene. There are 19 amino acids in the CDR3, from cysteine to phenylalanine inclusive. This entry keeps only the CDR3 DNA: 57 bases, framed from base 1. Genomic DNA extracted from blood was used in amounts of about 220-550 ng for amplification of TRB repertoires. This clonotype has more than one count but fewer than ten. Its recognized antigen is unknown. No much larger clonotype is one base removed from it; base qualities were not supplied. The TCR was taken from a human donor with active COVID-19. Material: blood. This receptor chain uses TRBV11-3 and TRBJ2-1; a weak D assignment points to TRBD2 (6 bases agree). The sequence in DNA is TGTGCCAGCAGCTTAGGATTTGGGCGAGCCGGGAGCTCCTACAATGAGCAGTTCTTC. This codes for CASSLGFGRAGSSYNEQFF.